The TCR beta chain under discussion was sequenced for a study of blood T cell repertoires in COVID-19. As for the study in general: There were acute and convalescent COVID-19 samples, and they came from the United States, Italy and Spain. PBMCs, B-cell-depleted T cells, or T cells were the source of the cDNA or gDNA that made up the material.

Trimming took off 0 bases at V and 0 bases at J, with 9 bases between the two ends. This CDR3 contains 15 residues. The germline CDR1 and CDR2 sequences are SGHTS and YDEGEE. Study processing details: Estimation of nucleated cell counts relied on the amplification of reference gene primers. Libraries were prepared by immunoSEQ multiplex PCR; TCRdb keeps only in-frame clonotypes and omits some of them. The V and J calls and the clone size are those of that table, but D and trimming were determined from the DNA. Among some 400,000 clones, around 84% were seen once, and the ten largest hold roughly 3.1%.

The sequencing input was peripheral blood. The chain combines TRBV5-8 with TRBJ1-1, with D tentatively TRBD1 (5 bases). The TCR was taken from a human donor in a cohort sampled during active COVID-19. The CDR3 bases are TGTGCCAGCAGCTTGGTGGGGGGTATGAACACTGAAGCTTTCTTT. Its protein is CASSLVGGMNTEAFF.